A single T cell receptor beta chain is shown here with its context. Its antigen is still unknown. Second doses at about 4 or about 12 weeks were pooled. TCRdb keeps only in-frame clones here, not all; method: immunoSEQ multiplex PCR. The sample holds some 100,000 clones, 80% to 95% seen once. The entry originates in a study of T cell responses to AZD1222 COVID-19 vaccine. The study's findings and limits: Recipients of two AZD1222 doses showed rising Spike-specific TCR breadth and depth. Repertoire sampling occurred only after the peak T cell response.

This CDR3 comprises 14 residues. CDR1 LGHDT and CDR2 YNNKEL come from the germline V gene (reference sequence). Unmatched junction bases numbered 8, after V lost 6 bases and J lost 9 bases. Specimen: peripheral blood, collected 28 days after the second AZD1222 dose. This clonotype was sampled from an adult who received the AZD1222 COVID-19 vaccine. The V and J genes are TRBV3-1 (or the pseudogene TRBV3-2) and TRBJ1-6, with TRBD1 identical over 7 bases. The CDR3 nucleotides read TGTGCCAGCAGTCACGAAGGGGGCGGTTCACCCCTCCACTTT. Translating gives CASSHEGGGSPLHF.